This T cell receptor (beta chain) was identified during a study of T-cell memory formation after mild COVID-19. TCRdb independently ran MiXCR on the 5' RACE reads; one entry per CDR3 protein. The sample comprises under 250,000 distinct CDR3 sequences, 15% of which are singletons, and 2.1% rests with the top ten. Sequenced: PBMCs or a T cell subset sorted from them (not recorded which). The clonotype originates from an adult woman who had mild COVID-19 (a few samples of this study predate the infection). Cell type and time point are not known.

CDR3 amino acids: CASSSPGGGTYEQYF. CDR3 nucleotide sequence: TGTGCCAGCAGTTCGCCGGGAGGGGGTACTTACGAGCAGTACTTC. The chain links TRBV27 to TRBJ2-7, with 8 nucleotides matching TRBD2. Trimming took 4 bases from V and 4 from J; bases not matched to a gene: 9. This CDR3 is built from 15 residues. CDR1 is MNHEY and CDR2 is SMNVEV in the germline V gene (reference sequence).